This TCR beta chain was profiled in a study of high-grade serous ovarian cancer treatment subgroups (dated by TCRdb to the early 2020s). About the study as a whole: On average, each sample produced around 13,000 sequencing reads and roughly 7,500 unique TCR beta rearrangements. The study profiled TCR beta repertoires in high-grade serous ovarian cancer patients grouped by complete gross resection or neoadjuvant chemotherapy response under a laparoscopic triage algorithm. A cohort of 30 patients was included: around ten with no residual disease after primary surgery (R0), around ten who were excellent NACT responders, and around ten who were poor NACT responders. In total there were roughly 81 samples, since every patient provided one primary tumor sample and two metastatic tumor samples.

A remark on this clone: Its antigen remains undetermined. Per-nucleotide qualities are absent, and no much larger clonotype sits a single base away.

Including the terminal cysteine and phenylalanine, the CDR3 comprises 13 residues. The kept DNA is CDR3 alone, 39 bases in frame from the first base. The V end gives up 8 bases and the J end 5 bases, leaving 6 bases in the junction not matched to a gene. From the germline V gene, CDR1 is SNHLY and CDR2 is FYNNEI. What the study reported, not specific to this receptor: Neoantigen level correlated positively with TCR clonal relatedness, and copy number variation and mutation load from whole-genome sequencing showed a positive trend with TCR clonal relatedness. Because bulk tumor TCR sequencing provided no spatial information, insight into HGSC tumor complexity and diversity was limited. Repertoire similarity between tumors of the same patient ranged about 0.095 to 0.85, whereas almost no similarity was seen between different patients. TCR repertoire analyses were focused on CDR3, and CDR1 and CDR2 were not analyzed.

The 90 tumor samples were subjected to high-throughput TCR profiling using ImmunoSEQ. Concerning the study's data processing: Repertoire diversity metrics included richness (unique productive sequences), clonality, evenness and relatedness; Bhattacharyya coefficient assessed similarity between samples. In a sensitivity analysis, TCRs with fewer than two reads were excluded, and consistent conclusions were obtained. TCRdb took over this immuneACCESS table, retaining in-frame rearrangements with V and J assigned. Such tables are incomplete; in checked studies, under half of the missing clones stem from an unresolved V gene, and the remainder is unexplained. V and J calls and clone size are as listed in that table; D and trimming were resolved from the DNA. Here the sample has about 4,300 clones; 77% occur a single time. The top ten hold 15% to 20% of the sample. The tumor samples were collected prior to definitive surgery or chemotherapy. The MD Anderson Biospecimen Extraction Resource handled genomic DNA extraction, while the MD Anderson Cancer Genomics Laboratory carried out the TCR sequencing.

This receptor was identified in a human donor with high-grade serous ovarian cancer. The V and J segments used are TRBV2 and TRBJ2-3, with 8 central nucleotides matching TRBD2. Sequencing input: tumor tissue. CDR3 region: CASGTSGRDTQYF. The sequence in DNA is TGTGCCAGCGGGACTAGTGGGCGAGATACGCAGTATTTT.